The 8 T cell receptor beta chains in this list originate from one sample, sequenced in a study of lymphopenia after photon versus proton radiotherapy. Only in-frame clones appear in the TCRdb table, and some are missing; sequencing was by immunoSEQ multiplex PCR. The data show some 14,000 clones, with about 79% seen just once and approximately 27% held by the top ten. The specimen was peripheral blood, collected from a patient treated with photon-based radiotherapy. The receptors shown here come from a man aged 50 to 60 with gastric cancer.

This chain joins TRBV5-4 and TRBJ2-7, with D unclear. V was trimmed by 1 base and J by 1 base, leaving 3 bases between them. Germline CDR1 and CDR2: SGHNT and YYREEE (reference sequence). This CDR3 is 12 amino acids long. The CDR3 nucleotides read TGTGCCAGCAGCTTGCGGTCCTACGAGCAGTACGTC. Translation gives CASSLRSYEQYV.

J is TRBJ2-3 and V is TRBV9, with 7 positions matching TRBD1. V was pared by 4 bases and J by 5 bases, with 4 bases of the junction left unmatched. The CDR3 has 13 amino acids. Germline lookup yields CDR1 SGDLS and CDR2 YYNGEE. The CDR3 here is CASSRQGEDTQYF. The CDR3 region has the DNA TGTGCCAGCAGCAGACAGGGTGAAGATACGCAGTATTTT.

The chain employs TRBV30 and TRBJ2-1, with D hard to call. Germline CDR1 and CDR2: GTSNPN and SVGIG (reference sequence). Trimming removed 7 bases at V and 0 bases at J, with 16 bases between. This CDR3 is 15 amino acids long. The CDR3 DNA sequence: TGTGCCTCGACTGGTAGCAAGAGCTCCTACAATGAGCAGTTCTTC. Amino acids: CASTGSKSSYNEQFF. Combining the CDR3 with reference TRBV30 and TRBJ2-1 gives the whole variable domain SQTIHQWPATLVQPVGSPLSLECTVEGTSNPNLYWYRQAAGRGLQLLFYSVGIGQISSEVPQNLSASRPQDRQFILSSKKLLLSDSGFYLCASTGSKSSYNEQFFGPGTRLTVL.

CDR3 DNA sequence: TGTGCCAGCAGCTTGGGTTGGGGTGATCAGCCCCAGCATTTT. Translated: CASSLGWGDQPQHF. J is TRBJ1-5 and V is TRBV7-6; D is unresolved. Germline-derived CDR1 and CDR2 are SGHVS and FNYEAQ. The CDR3 loop spans 14 amino acids. V was trimmed by 3 bases and J by 5 bases, leaving 11 bases between them. Filled out from reference TRBV7-6 and TRBJ1-5, the complete variable domain reads GAGVSQSPRYKVTKRGQDVALRCDPISGHVSLYWYRQALGQGPEFLTYFNYEAQQDKSGLPNDRFSAERPEGSISTLTIQRTEQRDSAMYRCASSLGWGDQPQHFGDGTRLSIL.

V gene TRBV27 combines with J gene TRBJ1-3; D perhaps matches TRBD1 (5 bases). Germline CDR1 is MNHEY and CDR2 is SMNVEV (reference sequence). The V and J ends lost 8 bases and 4 bases respectively, with 24 bases between them. The CDR3 runs to 17 residues. DNA of the CDR3: TGTGCCAGCGGGGGGGGATTGAGGGGCGTAGGAGGAAACACCATATATTTT. Its protein is CASGGGLRGVGGNTIYF.

The chain employs TRBV7-3 and TRBJ2-2; D unclear. Germline V gene lookup returns CDR1 SGHTA and CDR2 FQGTGA. The CDR3 loop spans 13 amino acids. The V and J ends lost 3 bases and 2 bases respectively, with 4 bases between them. The CDR3 is CASSFDNTGELFF. CDR3 in DNA: TGTGCCAGCAGCTTCGACAACACCGGGGAGCTGTTTTTT.

The chain combines TRBV6-6 with TRBJ1-1; 7 nucleotides match TRBD1. Unmatched junction bases numbered 5, after V lost 0 bases and J lost 4 bases. The CDR3 is made up of 15 amino acids. Per germline, CDR1 MNHNY and CDR2 SVGAGI (reference sequence). In DNA, the CDR3 is TGTGCCAGCAGTTACTCCAGGGGGTTAGGCACTGAAGCTTTCTTT. It is translated as CASSYSRGLGTEAFF.

This chain uses TRBV19 with TRBJ1-6; maybe TRBD1 (5 bases). CDR3 length: 15 residues. Germline CDR1 and CDR2: LNHDA and SQIVND (reference sequence). Trimming took off 2 bases at V and 6 bases at J, with 11 bases between the two ends. The CDR3 region is CASSIQGNINSPLHF. The CDR3 coding sequence is TGTGCCAGTAGTATACAGGGTAATATTAATTCACCCCTCCACTTT.